Shown below are 23 T cell receptor beta chains from a single sample sequenced in a study of T-cell reconstitution after alpha-beta-depleted transplantation in children. Unique molecular identifiers were incorporated when the TCRbeta library was constructed. TCRdb re-derived calls from the PCR reads in MiXCR, one entry per CDR3 protein. This table holds 200,000 to 250,000 distinct CDR3 sequences, 9.7% found once. The source material was PBMCs from the stem cell graft donor, sampled from the stem cell graft. The receptors stem from a human donor who donated a stem cell graft to a child with SCID.

The chain employs TRBV20-1 and TRBJ2-7; D gene unclear. Trimming removed 6 bases at V and 2 bases at J, with 5 bases between. Germline V gene lookup returns CDR1 DFQATT and CDR2 SNEGSKA (reference sequence). The CDR3 totals 10 residues. For the CDR3, the DNA is TGCAGTGCCGAGGCCTACGAGCAGTACTTC. As protein: CSAEAYEQYF.

This clonotype was observed at least ten times. CDR3 bases: TGTGCCAGCTCGACGGGACAGGGCCCAAATACGCAGTATTTT. Translation: CASSTGQGPNTQYF. The chain has TRBV6-1 and TRBJ2-3; the match to TRBD1 covers 9 bases. The CDR3 has 14 amino acids. With V trimmed by 8 bases and J by 7 bases, 10 bases remained unmatched. The germline V gene encodes CDR1 MNHNS and CDR2 SASEGT.

In its sample, this clonotype was seen many times. The gene calls are TRBV20-1 and TRBJ1-2; 9 bases are a match to TRBD1. This CDR3 comprises 15 residues. The germline V gene encodes CDR1 DFQATT and CDR2 SNEGSKA (reference sequence). V lost 0 bases and J lost 2; bases outside the gene matches: 4. CDR3 bases: TGCAGTGCTAGAGATCGGGGACAGGGCAACTATGGCTACACCTTC. It codes for CSARDRGQGNYGYTF.

This clonotype was counted at least ten times. V and J are TRBV12-3 or TRBV12-4 and TRBJ1-5; D unresolved. This CDR3 is built from 13 residues. With 5 bases removed from V and 7 bases from J, the gap between germline ends came to 12 bases. This CDR3 reads CASSGSGGQPQHF. The CDR3 DNA reads as TGTGCCAGCAGTGGGTCAGGAGGACAGCCCCAGCATTTT.

This clonotype has at least ten counts. This rearrangement joins TRBV10-3 to TRBJ1-1; TRBD1 matches at 9 bases. The CDR3 has 14 amino acids. Germline lookup yields CDR1 ENHRY and CDR2 SYGVKD. V gave up 10 bases and J gave up 3 bases; unmatched junction bases: 9. CDR3 amino acids: CATSTGQGYTEAFF. The CDR3 DNA sequence: TGTGCCACCTCCACCGGACAGGGGTACACTGAAGCTTTCTTT.

This clonotype was counted many times. J is TRBJ2-1 and V is TRBV7-9; 7 positions agree with TRBD2. The CDR3 has 16 amino acids. CDR1 and CDR2 (germline): SEHNR, FQNEAQ (reference sequence). V gave up 2 bases and J gave up 4 bases; unmatched junction bases: 8. The chain's CDR3 is CASSLIGGDFYNEQFF. CDR3 DNA sequence: TGTGCCAGCAGCTTAATTGGGGGGGATTTTTACAATGAGCAGTTCTTC.

This clonotype was picked up many times. V and J are TRBV29-1 and TRBJ2-3; no clear D gene. Per the germline V gene, CDR1 is SQVTM and CDR2 is ANQGSEA. The V end lost 3 bases, the J end lost 5 bases, and 9 bases lay between the germline ends. The CDR3 covers 12 residues. CDR3 protein: CSVESSQDTQYF. In nucleotides, the CDR3 is TGCAGCGTTGAGAGCTCCCAAGATACGCAGTATTTT.

This clonotype was seen many times. The V and J genes are TRBV24-1 and TRBJ2-1, with 12 bases aligning to TRBD2. V was pared by 5 bases and J by 8 bases, with 6 bases of the junction left unmatched. The germline V gene encodes CDR1 KGHDR and CDR2 SFDVKD. There are 15 residues in the CDR3. CDR3 sequence reads: CATSGLAGGLDEQFF. In DNA, the CDR3 is TGTGCCACCAGTGGCCTAGCGGGGGGGCTGGATGAGCAGTTCTTC.

V usage is TRBV7-3 and J usage is TRBJ2-5, with D unclear. CDR1 is SGHTA, CDR2 FQGTGA, per germline. V lost 5 bases to trimming and J lost 3 bases, with 10 bases between them. The CDR3 contains 13 residues. The CDR3 sequence is CASSRDFKETQYF. The DNA for the CDR3 is TGTGCCAGCAGCCGTGACTTTAAAGAGACCCAGTACTTC.

This clonotype was found many times. The chain has TRBV7-9 and TRBJ1-2; D gene unclear. CDR1 is SEHNR, CDR2 FQNEAQ, per germline (reference sequence). The CDR3 is made up of 15 amino acids. Deletions cut 1 base from V and 2 bases from J, with 11 bases between. For the CDR3, the DNA is TGTGCCAGCAGCTTAGACGATCCAGCGAACTATGGCTACACCTTC. Translating it yields CASSLDDPANYGYTF.

This clonotype showed up many times. The V gene is TRBV24-1, the J gene TRBJ1-1; no clear D gene. Between the trimmed V and J ends, which lost 6 bases and 2 bases, there was a span of 9 bases. In germline, CDR1 is KGHDR, CDR2 SFDVKD. The CDR3 is 13 residues long. The CDR3 loop is CATSPNLNTEAFF. For the CDR3, the DNA is TGTGCCACCAGTCCTAATCTAAACACTGAAGCTTTCTTT.

This clonotype occurred many times. The chain joins TRBV20-1 to TRBJ1-1, with 9 bases lining up with TRBD1. The CDR3 length is 13 residues. The ends lost 2 bases at V and 10 bases at J; junction bases unmatched: 8. Germline V gene data show CDR1 as DFQATT and CDR2 as SNEGSKA (reference sequence). This chain's CDR3 is CSARRTGEEGAFF. The CDR3 region has the DNA TGCAGTGCTAGAAGGACAGGGGAGGAAGGAGCTTTCTTT.

The rearrangement links TRBV6-2 or TRBV6-3 to TRBJ1-5; 8 bases are a match to TRBD1. The CDR3 loop spans 21 amino acids. J was trimmed by 0 bases and V by 5 bases; bases with no gene match: 21. Germline CDR1 MNHEY, CDR2 SVGEGT. The CDR3 region is CASSPGQGPFTRPNSNQPQHF. The CDR3 DNA reads TGTGCCAGCAGTCCCGGACAGGGCCCTTTTACTAGGCCTAATAGCAATCAGCCCCAGCATTTT.

The sample holds many counts of this clonotype. The chain uses TRBV12-3 or TRBV12-4 and TRBJ1-4, with D tentatively TRBD1 (6 bases). The CDR3 length is 13 residues. Deletions cut 5 bases from V and 8 bases from J, with 12 bases between. CDR3 in DNA: TGTGCCAGCAGTAGGGGGGTTTGGGAAAAACTGTTTTTT. Amino acid sequence: CASSRGVWEKLFF.

Ten or more counts support this clonotype. The chain has TRBV20-1 and TRBJ2-1, with 12 nucleotides matching TRBD2. CDR3 length equals 15 residues. Germline V CDR1 and CDR2: DFQATT, SNEGSKA (reference sequence). V shed 1 base, J shed 8 bases, and the junction held 6 bases outside the gene matches. CDR3 sequence (DNA): TGCAGTGCTAGAGCCACTAGCGGGGGGTCGGATGAGCAGTTCTTC. Translation: CSARATSGGSDEQFF.

This clonotype was recorded many times. This chain uses TRBV6-5 with TRBJ1-2; 7 nucleotides align to TRBD1. V dropped 5 bases and J dropped 8; count of bases not matched to a gene: 5. The CDR3 consists of 12 residues. In germline, CDR1 is MNHEY, CDR2 SVGAGI. The CDR3 is CASSPTGFGYTF. Here the CDR3 DNA reads TGTGCCAGCAGTCCGACAGGGTTCGGCTACACCTTC.

This clonotype was observed at least ten times. V is TRBV5-1 and J is TRBJ2-3; 8 bases line up with TRBD1. Germline CDR1 reads SGHRS; CDR2 reads YFSETQ. V lost 4 bases to trimming and J lost 6 bases; unmatched junction nucleotides: 7. CDR3 length: 14 residues. The CDR3 region is CASSAGQVGDTQYF. CDR3 nucleotide sequence: TGCGCCAGCAGCGCGGGACAGGTGGGGGATACGCAGTATTTT.

Ten or more counts support this clonotype. The chain uses TRBV20-1 and TRBJ2-7; 10 positions agree with TRBD2. Germline-derived CDR1 and CDR2 are DFQATT and SNEGSKA (reference sequence). This CDR3 contains 13 residues. V shed 7 bases and J 6 bases; nucleotides not matched to a gene: 9. The CDR3 DNA follows: TGCAGTGTAAAACTAGCGGGATGGGCCGAGCAGTACTTC. Translated, it gives CSVKLAGWAEQYF.

This clonotype was picked up many times. The CDR3: CASSLTPGLTYNEQFF. The CDR3 DNA reads TGCGCCAGCAGCTTGACGCCAGGACTCACCTACAATGAGCAGTTCTTC. The chain joins TRBV5-1 to TRBJ2-1; weak D call: TRBD2 (5 bases). Per germline, CDR1 SGHRS and CDR2 YFSETQ. The CDR3 runs to 16 residues. V was pared by 1 base and J by 2 bases, with 13 bases between.

Turning to this clonotype: This may stem from a read error, because a much larger clone lies one nucleotide away. V is TRBV6-1 and J is TRBJ1-2; no definite D call. Germline CDR1 and CDR2: MNHNS and SASEGT. The CDR3 is 13 residues long. The CDR3 bases are TGTGCCCGCAGCCCCAGAGTTAACTATGGCTACACCTTC. Its translation is CARSPRVNYGYTF.

The table lists this clonotype with many counts. The chain is built from TRBV7-9 and TRBJ1-1; D is perhaps TRBD1 (6 bases). Between the trimmed V and J ends, which lost 5 bases and 6 bases, there was a span of 19 bases. The CDR3 covers 15 residues. Germline CDR1 reads SEHNR; CDR2 reads FQNEAQ (reference sequence). For the CDR3, the DNA is TGTGCCAGCAGCCCCCCTCAGGGGTCAAAGGCTGAAGCTTTCTTT. The encoded protein is CASSPPQGSKAEAFF.

This clonotype was detected ten times or more. The chain employs TRBV3-1 and TRBJ2-4; perhaps TRBD1 as D (5 bases). Germline V gene sequence: CDR1 LGHDT, CDR2 YNNKEL (reference sequence). Trimming cost V 3 bases and J 0 bases, with 9 bases left between them. The CDR3 sequence is 15 residues long. CDR3: CASSQLDRAKNIQYF. The CDR3 bases are TGTGCCAGCAGCCAGTTAGACAGAGCCAAAAACATTCAGTACTTC.

This clonotype was recorded only once. A read error may be the cause here, since a much bigger clone is one base away. The chain employs TRBV7-2 and TRBJ1-3; 11 bases agree with TRBD1. Per germline, CDR1 SGHTA and CDR2 FQGNSA. The CDR3 has 16 amino acids. V dropped 5 bases and J dropped 2; count of bases not matched to a gene: 5. CDR3 sequence (DNA): TGTGCCAGCAGCCCACCGGGACAGGGGGCTGGAAACACCATATATTTT. It specifies CASSPPGQGAGNTIYF.